This record looks at one TCR beta chain sequence and its context. This sample was taken from a study of identical twins. CDR3 length equals 11 residues. With 3 bases removed from V and 7 bases from J, the gap between germline ends came to 9 bases. The V gene's germline CDR1 is SQVTM and CDR2 ANQGSEA. One entry per CDR3 protein results from TCRdb running MiXCR on the 5' RACE reads. The data contain about 250,000 distinct CDR3 sequences, 6% to 8% of them singletons. These sequences were also reported in another study, on yellow fever vaccine responses in identical twins.

The receptor comes from a woman under 30 in good health. V is TRBV29-1 and J is TRBJ1-2; D is unclear. The material sequenced was CD8+ T cells sorted from blood. The CDR3 sequence is CSVDEGGGYTF. In DNA form, the CDR3 reads TGCAGCGTTGATGAAGGTGGTGGCTACACCTTC.